This T cell receptor beta chain was retrieved from a study of control samples from healthy donors and cancer patients. This table comes from immunoSEQ multiplex PCR, and its TCRdb copy is limited to in-frame clones, with some not included. This sample has about 160,000 clones; over 90% occur once, and the top ten carry just over 1%. This clone showed up just once. Material for sequencing was blood. The clonotype originates from a woman younger than 45 in good health.

The CDR3 loop is CASSPLAGGTGELFF. The CDR3 DNA sequence: TGCGCCAGCAGCCCCCTAGCGGGAGGCACCGGGGAGCTGTTTTTT. This chain uses TRBV5-1 with TRBJ2-2, with TRBD2 matching 11 bases. Germline V CDR1 and CDR2: SGHRS, YFSETQ. Germline trimming cut 4 bases from V and 4 bases from J; bases unmatched to any gene: 3. CDR3 length: 15 amino acids.